This TCR beta chain stems from a study of blood T cell repertoires in COVID-19. The protocol was immunoSEQ multiplex PCR, while the TCRdb copy is restricted to in-frame clones and leaves out a portion. The repertoire holds 350,000 to 450,000 clones, with 83% as singletons. CDR3 size: 14 residues. Germline V lookup: CDR1 MNHEY, CDR2 SVGEGT. V lost 4 bases and J lost 1, with 10 bases in between. The sequence came from a woman aged 50 to 60 who had recovered from COVID-19. Sequences were obtained from PBMCs or T cells enriched from blood (not recorded which). The chain joins TRBV6-2 or TRBV6-3 to TRBJ1-1; D unclear. CDR3 sequence (DNA): TGTGCCAGCAGTTGGGGAGATACGAACACTGAAGCTTTCTTT. Protein product: CASSWGDTNTEAFF.